The 11 T cell receptor beta chains listed next were all sequenced from one sample in a study of shared clonotypes between healthy human individuals. Clones were sequenced by immunoSEQ multiplex PCR, and TCRdb holds only the in-frame ones, with some missing. The table lists fewer than 700,000 clones, roughly 96% of them singletons. Naive CD8 isolation took CD45RO-negative cells positively selected for CCR7 and excluded terminally differentiated effector memory CD45RA+ cells. The sequenced sample consisted of naive CD8+ T cells sorted from blood. These receptors were taken from a woman between 25 and 40 years old in good health.

The rearrangement uses TRBV6-5 and TRBJ2-1; tentative D call: TRBD2 (5 bases). The V end lost 6 bases, the J end lost 5 bases, and 8 bases lay between the germline ends. CDR1 is MNHEY and CDR2 is SVGAGI in the germline V gene. The CDR3 runs to 12 residues. The CDR3 spells CASRGLNNEQFF. The CDR3 region has the DNA TGTGCCAGCAGAGGACTGAACAATGAGCAGTTCTTC.

About this clone: Other DNA sequences in the same sample also yield this CDR3. This chain uses TRBV28 with TRBJ1-1; tentatively, D is TRBD1 (6 bases). Looked up from germline, CDR1 is MDHEN and CDR2 is SYDVKM. V gave up 2 bases and J gave up 1 base, with 8 bases separating them. This CDR3 comprises 14 residues. CDR3 protein: CASSLAGENTEAFF. As DNA, the CDR3 is TGTGCCAGCAGTTTAGCAGGGGAGAACACTGAAGCTTTCTTT. The full variable domain, in which reference TRBV28 and TRBJ1-1 provide the parts outside the CDR3, is DVKVTQSSRYLVKRTGEKVFLECVQDMDHENMFWYRQDPGLGLRLIYFSYDVKMKEKGDIPEGYSVSREKKERFSLILESASTNQTSMYLCASSLAGENTEAFFGQGTRLTVV.

The rearrangement joins TRBV6-1 to TRBJ2-5, with 9 bases that match TRBD2. V lost 3 bases and J lost 4; bases outside the gene matches: 3. CDR1 is MNHNS and CDR2 is SASEGT in the germline V gene. This CDR3 region has 14 residues. DNA for the CDR3: TGTGCCAGCAGTGATAGCGGGAGTCTAGAGACCCAGTACTTC. Translation gives CASSDSGSLETQYF.

This chain links TRBV19 with TRBJ1-1, with D unclear. There are 14 residues in the CDR3. V dropped 5 bases and J dropped 6 bases, with 16 bases sitting between them. Germline V gene sequence: CDR1 LNHDA, CDR2 SQIVND (reference sequence). CDR3 region: CASSARAYGSEAFF. The CDR3 DNA is TGTGCCAGTAGTGCCCGGGCCTATGGGTCTGAAGCTTTCTTT.

This clone was recorded a few times. The rearrangement links TRBV4-1 to TRBJ1-5; D remains ambiguous. Per germline, CDR1 MGHRA and CDR2 YSYEKL. V was clipped by 6 bases and J by 1 base, with 19 bases between them. CDR3 length equals 17 residues. CDR3 sequence reads: CASSRNEDSRSNQPQHF. In DNA, the CDR3 is TGCGCCAGCAGTCGAAACGAGGACTCCAGGAGCAATCAGCCCCAGCATTTT.

The chain has TRBV13 and TRBJ1-5; TRBD1 matches at 8 bases. V dropped 5 bases and J dropped 4; count of bases not matched to a gene: 7. CDR3 length equals 15 residues. Germline V gives CDR1 PRHDT, CDR2 FYEKMQ (reference sequence). The CDR3, as DNA: TGTGCCAGCAGCCAGTCAGGGGGCCGAAATCAGCCCCAGCATTTT. It yields the protein CASSQSGGRNQPQHF.

The CDR3: CASSLLLAGGPKEQYF. As DNA, the CDR3 is TGTGCCAGCAGTTTATTACTAGCGGGAGGGCCAAAAGAGCAGTACTTC. This chain uses TRBV27 with TRBJ2-7; 13 bases align to TRBD2. CDR1 MNHEY and CDR2 SMNVEV come from the germline V gene (reference sequence). The CDR3 length is 16 residues. Trimming took 1 base from V and 7 from J; bases not matched to a gene: 7.

The chain couples TRBV27 to TRBJ2-7; tentative D call: TRBD2 (5 bases). V was pared by 4 bases and J by 0 bases, with 10 bases between. This CDR3 spans 14 amino acids. Per germline, CDR1 MNHEY and CDR2 SMNVEV (reference sequence). In nucleotides, the CDR3 is TGTGCCAGCAGTTCACCTAGCTTCTCCTACGAGCAGTACTTC. It translates to CASSSPSFSYEQYF.

This clone was detected only once. The chain links TRBV2 to TRBJ2-3; unclear D gene. From germline, CDR1 is SNHLY and CDR2 FYNNEI. The V end was cut by 2 bases, the J end by 5 bases, with 8 bases between. This CDR3 has 13 amino acids. CDR3 residues: CASSEWQEDTQYF. In DNA, the CDR3 is TGTGCCAGCAGTGAATGGCAGGAAGATACGCAGTATTTT. Based on the CDR3 plus reference TRBV2 and TRBJ2-3, the full variable domain is EPEVTQTPSHQVTQMGQEVILRCVPISNHLYFYWYRQILGQKVEFLVSFYNNEISEKSEIFDDQFSVERPDGSNFTLKIRSTKLEDSAMYFCASSEWQEDTQYFGPGTRLTVL.

This chain uses TRBV4-1 with TRBJ1-5; D remains ambiguous. Trimming cost V 1 base and J 0 bases, with 7 bases left between them. The CDR3 consists of 15 residues. Germline assignment: CDR1 MGHRA and CDR2 YSYEKL. The CDR3 protein is CASSQVAVSNQPQHF. CDR3 sequence (DNA): TGCGCCAGCAGCCAAGTGGCTGTTAGCAATCAGCCCCAGCATTTT.

V usage is TRBV5-6 and J usage is TRBJ1-5; D is unclear. V was trimmed by 4 bases and J by 6 bases, leaving 11 bases between them. CDR3 length equals 13 residues. Germline assignment: CDR1 SGHDT and CDR2 YYEEEE. The CDR3 DNA is TGTGCCAGCAGCCTCGGGCCCGGTCAGCCCCAGCATTTT. Translating gives CASSLGPGQPQHF.